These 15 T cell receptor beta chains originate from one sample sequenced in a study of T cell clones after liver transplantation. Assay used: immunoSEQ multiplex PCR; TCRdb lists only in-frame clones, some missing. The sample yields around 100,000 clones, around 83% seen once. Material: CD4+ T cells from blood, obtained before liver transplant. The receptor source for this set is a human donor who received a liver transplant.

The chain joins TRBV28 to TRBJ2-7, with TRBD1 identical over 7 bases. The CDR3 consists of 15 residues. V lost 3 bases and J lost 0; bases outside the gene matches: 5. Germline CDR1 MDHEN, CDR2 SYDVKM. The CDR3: CASSFGAGGSYEQYF. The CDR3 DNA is TGTGCCAGCAGTTTTGGGGCAGGGGGCTCCTACGAGCAGTACTTC.

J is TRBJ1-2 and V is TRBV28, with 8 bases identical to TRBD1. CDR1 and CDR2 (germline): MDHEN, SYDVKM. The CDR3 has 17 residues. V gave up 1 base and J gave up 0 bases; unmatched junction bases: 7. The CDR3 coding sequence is TGTGCCAGCAGTTTATTGGGCAGGGGGCAATCTAACTATGGCTACACCTTC. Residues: CASSLLGRGQSNYGYTF.

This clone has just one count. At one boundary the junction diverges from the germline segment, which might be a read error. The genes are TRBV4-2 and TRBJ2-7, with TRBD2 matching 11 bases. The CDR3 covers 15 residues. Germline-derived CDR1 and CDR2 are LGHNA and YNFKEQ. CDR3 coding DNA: TGTGCCAGCAGCCCGGGGACTAGCGGAACCTACGAGCGGTACTTC. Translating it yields CASSPGTSGTYERYF.

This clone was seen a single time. The CDR3 protein is CASSIRSSRDNTDTQYF. CDR3 nucleotides: TGTGCCAGTAGTATTCGGTCCTCTCGGGACAACACAGATACGCAGTATTTT. This chain links TRBV19 with TRBJ2-3; D may be TRBD1 (6 bases). Germline V gives CDR1 LNHDA, CDR2 SQIVND (reference sequence). The V gene lost 3 bases and the J gene lost 2 bases, with 18 bases spanning the gap. The CDR3 runs 17 residues.

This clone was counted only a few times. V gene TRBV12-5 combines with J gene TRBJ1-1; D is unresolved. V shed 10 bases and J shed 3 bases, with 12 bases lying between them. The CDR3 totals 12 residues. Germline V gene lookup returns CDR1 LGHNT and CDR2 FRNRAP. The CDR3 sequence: CATADGYTEAFF. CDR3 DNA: TGTGCTACGGCGGACGGATACACTGAAGCTTTCTTT. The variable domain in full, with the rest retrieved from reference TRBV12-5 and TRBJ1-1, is DARVTQTPRHKVTEMGQEVTMRCQPILGHNTVFWYRQTMMQGLELLAYFRNRAPLDDSGMPKDRFSAEMPDATLATLKIQPSEPRDSAVYFCATADGYTEAFFGQGTRLTVV.

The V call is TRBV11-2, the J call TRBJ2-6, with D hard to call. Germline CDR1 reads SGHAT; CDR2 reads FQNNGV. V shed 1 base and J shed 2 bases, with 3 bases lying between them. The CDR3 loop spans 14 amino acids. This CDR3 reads CASSLGAGANVLTF. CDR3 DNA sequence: TGTGCCAGCAGCTTAGGGGCTGGGGCCAACGTCCTGACTTTC.

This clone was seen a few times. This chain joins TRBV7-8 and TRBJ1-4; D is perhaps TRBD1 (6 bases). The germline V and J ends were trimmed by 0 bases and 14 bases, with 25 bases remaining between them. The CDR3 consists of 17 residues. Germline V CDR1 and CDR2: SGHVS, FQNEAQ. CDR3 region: CASSLAVRGRGGKRLFF. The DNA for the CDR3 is TGTGCCAGCAGCTTAGCAGTCCGGGGCCGAGGGGGAAAACGGCTGTTTTTT.

The CDR3 is CASSLGTGFNEQYF. The CDR3 bases are TGTGCCAGCAGCTTAGGGACAGGGTTCAACGAGCAGTACTTC. This chain connects TRBV7-9 to TRBJ2-7; TRBD1 matches at 8 bases. Germline V gives CDR1 SEHNR, CDR2 FQNEAQ (reference sequence). J was trimmed by 5 bases and V by 1 base; bases with no gene match: 4. The CDR3 is made up of 14 amino acids.

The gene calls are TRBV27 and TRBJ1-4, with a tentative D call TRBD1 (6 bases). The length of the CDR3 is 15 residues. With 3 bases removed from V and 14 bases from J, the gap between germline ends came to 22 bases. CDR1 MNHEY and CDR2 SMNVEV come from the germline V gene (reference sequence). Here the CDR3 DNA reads TGTGCCAGCAGTTTCCTCCCCTGGGGGGGGCCCCGGCTGTTTTTT. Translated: CASSFLPWGGPRLFF.

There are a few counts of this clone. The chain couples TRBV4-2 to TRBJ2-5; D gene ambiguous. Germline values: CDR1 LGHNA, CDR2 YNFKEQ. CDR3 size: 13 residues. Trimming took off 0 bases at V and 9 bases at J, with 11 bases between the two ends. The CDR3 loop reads CASSQDRLPPQYF. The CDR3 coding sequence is TGTGCCAGCAGCCAAGATAGGCTCCCTCCCCAGTACTTC.

The DNA for the CDR3 is TGTGCCACCAGCAGATCTACAGGGGGCCTAGGAAACACCATATATTTT. Translation: CATSRSTGGLGNTIYF. The J gene is TRBJ1-3, the V gene TRBV15; 9 bases match TRBD1. The CDR3 has 16 residues. CDR1 and CDR2 from the germline V gene are LNHNV and YYDKDF (reference sequence). The V and J ends lost 2 bases and 4 bases, in that order; junction bases with no gene match: 6.

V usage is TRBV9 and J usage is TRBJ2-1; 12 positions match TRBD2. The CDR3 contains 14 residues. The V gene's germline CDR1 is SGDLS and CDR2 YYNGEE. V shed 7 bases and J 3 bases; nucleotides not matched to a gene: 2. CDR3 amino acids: CASSGLAGYNEQFF. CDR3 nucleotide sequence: TGTGCCAGCTCGGGACTAGCGGGCTACAATGAGCAGTTCTTC.

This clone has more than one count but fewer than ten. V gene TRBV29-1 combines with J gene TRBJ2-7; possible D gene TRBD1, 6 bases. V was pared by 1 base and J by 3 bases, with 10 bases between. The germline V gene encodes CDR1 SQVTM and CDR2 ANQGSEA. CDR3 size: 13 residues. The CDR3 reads CSVEVRGSYEQYF. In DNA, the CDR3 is TGCAGCGTTGAAGTCAGGGGAAGCTACGAGCAGTACTTC.

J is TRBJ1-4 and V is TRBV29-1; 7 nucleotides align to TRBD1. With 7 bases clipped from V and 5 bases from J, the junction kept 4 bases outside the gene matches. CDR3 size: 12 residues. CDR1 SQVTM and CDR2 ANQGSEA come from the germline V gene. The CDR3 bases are TGCAGCGGGACAGGTCCGAATGAAAAACTGTTTTTT. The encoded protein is CSGTGPNEKLFF.

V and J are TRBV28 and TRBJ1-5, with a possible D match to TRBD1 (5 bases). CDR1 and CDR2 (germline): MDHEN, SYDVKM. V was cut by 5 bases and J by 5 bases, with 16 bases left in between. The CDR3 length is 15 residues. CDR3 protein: CASSPTGPGYQPQHF. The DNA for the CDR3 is TGTGCCAGCAGTCCGACGGGACCAGGGTATCAGCCCCAGCATTTT.